The T cell receptor (beta chain) under discussion was sequenced for a study of graft-versus-host responses after intestinal transplantation. Study-level background: After anti-thymocyte globulin induction, recipients took tacrolimus and steroids for 3 to 4 years.

The study, taken as a whole, reports: Recipient marrow harbored GvH clones, some of which surfaced first in ileum or blood. Early post-transplant HvG declines showed an association with peak circulating GvH clone levels. Those patients showing graft-donor T cell macrochimerism displayed high graft-versus-host to host-versus-graft clonal ratios in allografts.

Method: immunoSEQ multiplex PCR; TCRdb's copy keeps in-frame clones and lacks some. The repertoire consists of under 150,000 clones, with over 80% occurring once and the leading ten covering more than 0.1%. Details on this clone: Antigen: not known.

The sequences come from unstimulated CD4+ T cells sorted from spleen or lymph node cells, collected before intestinal transplant. This clonotype was obtained from a human donor who received an intestinal transplant.

The CDR3 coding sequence is TGTGCCAGCAGTAGGGGGGCAGGCAGTATATGGGCTTTCTTT. It yields the protein CASSRGAGSIWAFF. The V and J genes are TRBV28 and TRBJ1-1; D may be TRBD1 (6 bases). Trimming left V 5 bases short and J 11 bases short, with 21 bases between. The CDR3 sequence is 14 residues long. CDR1 is MDHEN and CDR2 is SYDVKM in the germline V gene.